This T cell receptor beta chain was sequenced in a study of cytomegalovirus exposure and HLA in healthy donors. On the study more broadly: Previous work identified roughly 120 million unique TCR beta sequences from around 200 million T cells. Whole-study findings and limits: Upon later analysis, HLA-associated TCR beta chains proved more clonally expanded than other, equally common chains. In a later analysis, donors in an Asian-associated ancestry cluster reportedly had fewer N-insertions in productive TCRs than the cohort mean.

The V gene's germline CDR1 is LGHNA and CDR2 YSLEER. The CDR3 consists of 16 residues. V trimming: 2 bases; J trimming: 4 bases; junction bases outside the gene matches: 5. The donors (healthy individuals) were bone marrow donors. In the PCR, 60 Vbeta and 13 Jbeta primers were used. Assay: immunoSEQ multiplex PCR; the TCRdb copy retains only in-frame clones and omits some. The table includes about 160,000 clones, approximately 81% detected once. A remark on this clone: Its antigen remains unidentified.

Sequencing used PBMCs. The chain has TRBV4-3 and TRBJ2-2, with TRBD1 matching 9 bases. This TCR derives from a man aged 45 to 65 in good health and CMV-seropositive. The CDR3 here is CASSQPGTGSTGELFF. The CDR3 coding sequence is TGCGCCAGCAGCCAACCGGGGACAGGGAGCACCGGGGAGCTGTTTTTT.